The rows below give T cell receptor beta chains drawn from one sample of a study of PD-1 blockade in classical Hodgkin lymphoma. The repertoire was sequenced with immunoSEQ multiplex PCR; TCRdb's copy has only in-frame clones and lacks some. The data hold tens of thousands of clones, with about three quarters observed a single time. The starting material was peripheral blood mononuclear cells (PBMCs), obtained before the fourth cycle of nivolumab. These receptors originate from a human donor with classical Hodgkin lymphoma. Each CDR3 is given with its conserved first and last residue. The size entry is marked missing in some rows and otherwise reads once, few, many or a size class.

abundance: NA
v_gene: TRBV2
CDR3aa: CASQTTGTSGSPAKNIQYF

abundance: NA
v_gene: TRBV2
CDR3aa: CASRRRDRTYEQYF

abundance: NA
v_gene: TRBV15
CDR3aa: CATSREQGFDEQFF

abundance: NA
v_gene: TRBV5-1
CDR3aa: CASKETGLDTQYF

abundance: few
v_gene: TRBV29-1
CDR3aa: CSVVSGGAGTEAFF

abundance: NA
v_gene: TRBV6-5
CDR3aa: CASSKAGMYQPQHF

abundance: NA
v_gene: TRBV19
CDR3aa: CASSMADRAYEQYF

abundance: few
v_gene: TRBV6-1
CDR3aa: CASSASVAWKENEQFF

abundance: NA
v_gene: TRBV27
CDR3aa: CASSDTGGKLGLRGYTF

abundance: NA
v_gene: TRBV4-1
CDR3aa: CASSDLLGQGAGELFF

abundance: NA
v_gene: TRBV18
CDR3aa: CASSPKVGDQPQHF

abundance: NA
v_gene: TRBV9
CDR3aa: CASSTSGRTDTQYF

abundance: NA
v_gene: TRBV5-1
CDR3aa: CASSLETGKGEAFF

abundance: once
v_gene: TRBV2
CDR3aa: CASSDALAGQETQYF

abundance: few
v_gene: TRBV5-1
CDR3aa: CASSLVPGGASPLHF

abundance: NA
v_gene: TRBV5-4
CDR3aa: CASRTTGTDTQYF

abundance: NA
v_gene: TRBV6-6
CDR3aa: CASILAGVPYNEQFF

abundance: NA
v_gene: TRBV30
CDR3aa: CAWSVTGEQFF

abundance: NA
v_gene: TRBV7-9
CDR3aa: CASSLSLQGAEKLFF

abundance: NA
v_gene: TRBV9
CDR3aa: CASSVVGAGRGETQYF

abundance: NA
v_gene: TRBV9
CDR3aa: CASSLGLAGTYEQYF

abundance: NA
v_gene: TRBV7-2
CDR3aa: CASSAGGGRPLKAFF

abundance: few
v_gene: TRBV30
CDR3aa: CAWSRDGGNEQYF

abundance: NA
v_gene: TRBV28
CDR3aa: CASRFRDISNQPQHF

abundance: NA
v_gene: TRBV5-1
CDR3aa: CASSGLTSGSILGSYNEQFF

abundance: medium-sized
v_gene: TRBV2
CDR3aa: CASSEGNQPQHF

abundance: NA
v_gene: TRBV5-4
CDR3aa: CASGDRVYGYTF

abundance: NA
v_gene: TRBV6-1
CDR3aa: CASLYGIPSEQYF

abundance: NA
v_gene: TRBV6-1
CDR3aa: CASIRQISYEQYF

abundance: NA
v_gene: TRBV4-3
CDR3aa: CASSQDGVGRAGEQYF

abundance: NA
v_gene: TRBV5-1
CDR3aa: CASSFGSFTDTQYF

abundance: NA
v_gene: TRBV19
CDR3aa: CASRTSAYQETQYF

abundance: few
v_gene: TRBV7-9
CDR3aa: CLAGEVAGELFF

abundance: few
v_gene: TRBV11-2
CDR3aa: CASRGLAGGTRETQYF

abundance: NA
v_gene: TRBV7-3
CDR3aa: CASSLWGTSGTDTQYF

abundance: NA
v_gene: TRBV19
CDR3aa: CASSGLAGGPDTQYF

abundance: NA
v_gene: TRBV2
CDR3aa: CASSDPDLGDWDEQFF

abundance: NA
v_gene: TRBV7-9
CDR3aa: CASSLGTTRFNEQFF

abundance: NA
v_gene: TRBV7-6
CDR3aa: CASSLRRGQETQYF

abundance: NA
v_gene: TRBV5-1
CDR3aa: CASSFLTREDTQYF

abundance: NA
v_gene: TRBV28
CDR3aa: CASRSPLTYEQYF

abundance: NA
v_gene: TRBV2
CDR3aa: CASIMDWGRIF

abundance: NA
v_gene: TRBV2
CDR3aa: CASSAGTGGIGELFF

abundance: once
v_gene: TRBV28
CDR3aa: CASSPPRDLYSNQPQHF

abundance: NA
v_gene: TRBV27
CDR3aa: CASSFRAVSSGANVLTF

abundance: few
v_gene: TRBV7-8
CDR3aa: CASSPRERDYNEQFF

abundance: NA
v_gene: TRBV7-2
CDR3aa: CASSLASTGELFF

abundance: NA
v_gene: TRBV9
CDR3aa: CASSPQGVDTGELFF

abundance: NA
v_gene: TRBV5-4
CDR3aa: CASSSGLAGWGAPSEQYF

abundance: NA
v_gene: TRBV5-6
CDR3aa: CASSFASGSTEQFF

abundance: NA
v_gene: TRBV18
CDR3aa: CASSPLGLGRDTQYF

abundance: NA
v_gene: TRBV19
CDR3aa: CASSPQGYGYTF

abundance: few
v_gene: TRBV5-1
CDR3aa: CASSLGGGVWAPDTQYF

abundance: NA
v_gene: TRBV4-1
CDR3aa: CASSQALAGAYEQYF

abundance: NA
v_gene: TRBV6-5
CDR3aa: CASSATSGSETQYF

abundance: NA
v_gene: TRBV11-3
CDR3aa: CASSLEGITSYEQYF

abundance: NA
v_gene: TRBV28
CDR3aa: CASSPSGTNVVGYTF

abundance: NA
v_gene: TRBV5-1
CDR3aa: CASSFPTSGSRDTQYF

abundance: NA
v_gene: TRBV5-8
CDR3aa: CASSLEGSSYNEQFF